A single sample is the source of the 14 T cell receptor beta chains below, sequenced in a study of blood T cell repertoires in COVID-19. Repertoires were generated with immunoSEQ multiplex PCR, while TCRdb's copy carries only in-frame clones and drops some. Of 110,000 or so clones in the sample, 75% to 90% were seen once. Source material: peripheral blood. The receptor set was obtained from a man between 70 and 80 years old with active or convalescent COVID-19.

The chain is built from TRBV28 and TRBJ1-4, with D maybe TRBD1 (6 bases). Germline CDR1 reads MDHEN; CDR2 reads SYDVKM. The CDR3 sequence is 15 residues long. The V gene lost 5 bases and the J gene lost 8 bases, with 18 bases spanning the gap. For the CDR3, the DNA is TGTGCCAGCAGTAACAGGGACGGGGCCGGAGAAAAACTGTTTTTT. Translated: CASSNRDGAGEKLFF.

This chain uses TRBV6-1 with TRBJ2-2, with D tentatively TRBD1 (6 bases). The length of the CDR3 is 16 residues. The germline CDR1 and CDR2 sequences are MNHNS and SASEGT. The V gene lost 4 bases and the J gene lost 1 base, with 13 bases spanning the gap. Written as DNA, the CDR3 is TGTGCCAGCAGTGCCATGTGGGGGCTGAACACCGGGGAGCTGTTTTTT. Its translation: CASSAMWGLNTGELFF.

The genes are TRBV7-9 and TRBJ1-1; D ambiguous. The V end lost 5 bases, the J end lost 5 bases, and 15 bases lay between the germline ends. The CDR3 covers 14 residues. Germline assignment: CDR1 SEHNR and CDR2 FQNEAQ (reference sequence). The CDR3 loop reads CASSLPLLRTEAFF. As DNA, the CDR3 is TGTGCCAGCAGCCTACCCCTCTTGAGAACTGAAGCTTTCTTT.

The chain recombines TRBV7-9 with TRBJ2-3; 8 nucleotides match TRBD1. V shed 0 bases, J shed 5 bases, and the junction held 4 bases outside the gene matches. There are 15 residues in the CDR3. The V gene's germline CDR1 is SEHNR and CDR2 FQNEAQ (reference sequence). In DNA form, the CDR3 reads TGTGCCAGCAGCTTAGCGACCGACAGGGGAGATACGCAGTATTTT. Amino acids: CASSLATDRGDTQYF.

The chain links TRBV28 to TRBJ1-4; D call uncertain. V lost 2 bases to trimming and J lost 3 bases, with 10 bases between them. The germline CDR1 and CDR2 sequences are MDHEN and SYDVKM. The CDR3 length is 15 residues. This chain's CDR3 is CASSLRGSPNEKLFF. Written as DNA, the CDR3 is TGTGCCAGCAGTTTACGAGGGAGCCCTAATGAAAAACTGTTTTTT.

The chain employs TRBV6-5 and TRBJ1-5; no firm D call. V lost 5 bases, J lost 1 base, and 9 bases lay in between. The germline gives CDR1 MNHEY, CDR2 SVGAGI. This CDR3 spans 14 amino acids. CDR3 protein: CASSLGASNQPQHF. CDR3 nucleotides: TGTGCCAGCAGTCTGGGCGCCAGCAATCAGCCCCAGCATTTT.

A few counts support this clone. The chain couples TRBV28 to TRBJ2-7, with D maybe TRBD2 (7 bases). The V end lost 2 bases, the J end lost 3 bases, and 11 bases lay between the germline ends. Germline-derived CDR1 and CDR2 are MDHEN and SYDVKM. The CDR3 covers 14 residues. CDR3 DNA sequence: TGTGCCAGCAGTTTAAGGGGGGGGTACTACGAGCAGTACTTC. It codes for CASSLRGGYYEQYF.

This clone was counted once. J is TRBJ2-3 and V is TRBV7-9; 10 bases agree with TRBD2. Losses at the gene ends were 3 bases for V and 6 bases for J; bases not matched to a gene: 6. CDR3 length equals 15 residues. From germline, CDR1 is SEHNR and CDR2 FQNEAQ (reference sequence). CDR3 DNA sequence: TGTGCCAGCAGCTTGTTAGCGGGAGGTAGTGATACGCAGTATTTT. This gives the protein CASSLLAGGSDTQYF.

This clone showed up just a few times. The chain is built from TRBV18 and TRBJ2-7, with TRBD1 identical over 9 bases. V gave up 3 bases and J gave up 2 bases; unmatched junction bases: 5. The CDR3 is 15 residues long. Germline V gene sequence: CDR1 KGHSH, CDR2 LQKENI. CDR3 DNA: TGTGCCAGCTCACCCGGGACAGGGCCTACCTACGAGCAGTACTTC. Its translation: CASSPGTGPTYEQYF.

In its sample, this clone was seen once. The rearrangement joins TRBV24-1 to TRBJ2-7; D unresolved. The CDR3 consists of 11 residues. V was clipped by 4 bases and J by 3 bases, with 3 bases between them. Germline V gives CDR1 KGHDR, CDR2 SFDVKD. The CDR3 loop reads CATSDFYEQYF. Written as DNA, the CDR3 is TGTGCCACCAGTGACTTCTACGAGCAGTACTTC.

This clone has a single count. The genes are TRBV2 and TRBJ2-1; the match to TRBD1 covers 8 bases. CDR3 length equals 14 residues. CDR1 is SNHLY, CDR2 FYNNEI, per germline. V gave up 10 bases and J gave up 9 bases; unmatched junction bases: 14. The CDR3 DNA reads TGTGCCACAAGGCAGGGGGCCCCACAGAGTGAGCAGTTCTTC. Its translation is CATRQGAPQSEQFF.

This chain uses TRBV28 with TRBJ1-5, with D possibly TRBD1 on 6 matching bases. This CDR3 is 15 amino acids long. The V end was cut by 4 bases, the J end by 1 base, with 11 bases between. The germline V gene has CDR1 MDHEN and CDR2 SYDVKM. CDR3 sequence: CASSSPGASNQPQHF. The CDR3 DNA follows: TGTGCCAGCAGTTCCCCAGGGGCGAGCAATCAGCCCCAGCATTTT.

The chain is built from TRBV10-1 and TRBJ2-1; TRBD2 matches 13 bases. CDR3 length equals 15 residues. In germline, CDR1 is WNHNN, CDR2 SYGVQD (reference sequence). J was trimmed by 8 bases and V by 6 bases; bases with no gene match: 7. CDR3 in amino acids: CASSPGTSGTDEQFF. The CDR3 DNA follows: TGCGCCAGCAGCCCCGGGACTAGCGGGACGGATGAGCAGTTCTTC.

A word on this clone: The same CDR3 is also encoded by other DNA sequences in this sample. This chain connects TRBV14 to TRBJ2-1, with D uncertain. Trimming removed 1 base from V and 0 bases from J, with 7 bases in between. Per the germline V gene, CDR1 is SGHDN and CDR2 is FVKESK. This CDR3 comprises 15 residues. The CDR3 loop is CASSQARSSYNEQFF. As DNA, the CDR3 is TGTGCCAGCAGCCAAGCTCGGAGCTCCTACAATGAGCAGTTCTTC.